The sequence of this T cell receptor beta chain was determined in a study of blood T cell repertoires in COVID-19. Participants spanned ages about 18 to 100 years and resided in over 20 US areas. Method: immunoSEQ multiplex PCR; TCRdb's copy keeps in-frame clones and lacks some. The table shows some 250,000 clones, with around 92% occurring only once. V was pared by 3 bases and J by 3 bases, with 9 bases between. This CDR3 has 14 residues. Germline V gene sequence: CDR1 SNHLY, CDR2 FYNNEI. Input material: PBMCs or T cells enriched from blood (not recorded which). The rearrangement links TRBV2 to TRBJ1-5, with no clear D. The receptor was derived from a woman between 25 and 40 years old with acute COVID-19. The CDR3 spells CASSELRSNQPQHF. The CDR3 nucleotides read TGTGCCAGCAGTGAGTTGAGGTCCAATCAGCCCCAGCATTTT.